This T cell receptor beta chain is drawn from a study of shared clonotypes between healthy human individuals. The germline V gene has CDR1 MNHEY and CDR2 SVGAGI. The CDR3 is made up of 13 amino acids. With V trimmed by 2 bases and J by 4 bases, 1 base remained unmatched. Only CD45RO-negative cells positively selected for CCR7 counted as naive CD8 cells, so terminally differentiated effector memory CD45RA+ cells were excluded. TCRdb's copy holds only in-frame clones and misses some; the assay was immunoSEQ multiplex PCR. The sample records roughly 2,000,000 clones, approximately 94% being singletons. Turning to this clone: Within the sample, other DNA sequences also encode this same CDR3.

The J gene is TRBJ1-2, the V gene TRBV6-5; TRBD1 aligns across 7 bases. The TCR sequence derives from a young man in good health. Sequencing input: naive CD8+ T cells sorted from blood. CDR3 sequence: CASSYEGAYGYTF. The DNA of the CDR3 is TGTGCCAGCAGTTACGAGGGGGCCTATGGCTACACCTTC.